The text below deals with one T cell receptor (beta chain). The data stem from a study of metastatic and nonmetastatic thyroid tumors. All patients were untreated before thyroid surgery. The germline gives CDR1 SGHDT, CDR2 YYEEEE. V shed 3 bases, J shed 7 bases, and the junction held 7 bases outside the gene matches. The CDR3 has 15 amino acids. TCRdb re-called clones via MiXCR from the PCR reads. The sample includes about 92,000 clones, about 15% of them seen just once. The TCR comes from a female donor with papillary thyroid cancer or a benign thyroid nodule (not recorded which). Some clones in this sample may be carry-over from other donors' samples. Sequencing used blood. The rearrangement uses TRBV5-6 and TRBJ1-6; 7 nucleotides match TRBD1. The CDR3 DNA reads as TGTGCCAGCAGCTGGTCGACAGGGCGAAATTCACCCCTCCACTTT. Translating it yields CASSWSTGRNSPLHF.